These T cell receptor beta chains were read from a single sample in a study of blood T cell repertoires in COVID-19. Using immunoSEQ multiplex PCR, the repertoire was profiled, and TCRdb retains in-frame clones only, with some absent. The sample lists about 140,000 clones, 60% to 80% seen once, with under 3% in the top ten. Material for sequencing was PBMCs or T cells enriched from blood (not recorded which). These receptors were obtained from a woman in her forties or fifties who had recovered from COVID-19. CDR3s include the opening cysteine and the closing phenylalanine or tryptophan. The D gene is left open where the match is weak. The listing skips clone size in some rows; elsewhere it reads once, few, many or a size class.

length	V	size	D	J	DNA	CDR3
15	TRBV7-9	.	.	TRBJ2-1	TGTGCCAGCAGCTCAGCCTCAGGGACCTACAATGAGCAGTTCTTC	CASSSASGTYNEQFF
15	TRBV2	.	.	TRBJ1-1	TGTGCCAGCAGTGGGGGGAGGGAGGGGAACACTGAAGCTTTCTTT	CASSGGREGNTEAFF
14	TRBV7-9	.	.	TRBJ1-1	TGTGCCAGCAGCTTGGCATACCCCCCCACTGAAGCTTTCTTT	CASSLAYPPTEAFF
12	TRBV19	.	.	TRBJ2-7	TGTGCCAGTGGAGACAGAAACTACGAGCAGTACTTC	CASGDRNYEQYF
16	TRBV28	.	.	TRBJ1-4	TGTGCCAGCAGCCGCCTCGGGGGGGGCCACCGGGTTGGACTGTTTTTT	CASSRLGGGHRVGLFF
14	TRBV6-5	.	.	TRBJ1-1	TGTGCCAGCTCCACACCCCAGGGATGGACTGAAGCTTTCTTT	CASSTPQGWTEAFF
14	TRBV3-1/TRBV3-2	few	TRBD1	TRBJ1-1	TGTGCCAGCAGCCAAGACGCCAGGGGGCCTGAAGCTTTCTTT	CASSQDARGPEAFF
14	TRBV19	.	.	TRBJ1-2	TGTGCCAGTAGTAGCCCTGGGGGCCTCTATGGCTACACCTTC	CASSSPGGLYGYTF
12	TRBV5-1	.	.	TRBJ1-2	TGCGCCAGCAGGGAGGGCAGCTATGGCTACACCTTC	CASREGSYGYTF
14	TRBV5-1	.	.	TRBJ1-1	TGCGCCAGCAGCTTGGTTCCAGGGCGCACTGAAGCTTTCTTT	CASSLVPGRTEAFF
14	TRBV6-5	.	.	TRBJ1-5	TGTGCCAGCAGAACAGGGCAGGGCAATCAGCCCCAGCATTTT	CASRTGQGNQPQHF
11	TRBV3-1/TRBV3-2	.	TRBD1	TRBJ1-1	TGTGCCAGCAGCTTGGACAGGGAAGCTTTCTTT	CASSLDREAFF
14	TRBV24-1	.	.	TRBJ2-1	TGTGCCACCAGTGAGACGGGGGGCCCTTCTGAGCAGTTCTTC	CATSETGGPSEQFF
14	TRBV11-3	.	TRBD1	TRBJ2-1	TGTGCCAGCAGCCTCAAGGGACAGAACAATGAGCAGTTCTTC	CASSLKGQNNEQFF
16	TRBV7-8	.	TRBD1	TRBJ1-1	TGTGCCAGCAGCTTACACCCACAGGGGACGGGCACTGAAGCTTTCTTT	CASSLHPQGTGTEAFF
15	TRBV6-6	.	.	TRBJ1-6	TGTGCCAGCAGTTACTCATCGACCGGGGATTCACCCCTCCACTTT	CASSYSSTGDSPLHF
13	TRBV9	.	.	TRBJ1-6	TGTGCCAGCAGCGTAGAAGAGAATTCACCCCTCCACTTT	CASSVEENSPLHF
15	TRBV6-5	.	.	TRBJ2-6	TGTGCCAGCAGTTTCACGGTCTCTGGGGCCAACGTCCTGACTTTC	CASSFTVSGANVLTF
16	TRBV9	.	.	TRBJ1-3	TGTGCCAGCAGCGTAGCTGAGGGGGTAGTTGGAAACACCATATATTTT	CASSVAEGVVGNTIYF
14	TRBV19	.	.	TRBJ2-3	TGTGCCAGTTGGCAAGGGGGTAACACAGATACGCAGTATTTT	CASWQGGNTDTQYF
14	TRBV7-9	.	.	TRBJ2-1	TGTGCCAGCGGCAGGGGCGGGGTTTACAATGAGCAGTTCTTC	CASGRGGVYNEQFF
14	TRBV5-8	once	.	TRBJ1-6	TGTGCCAGCAGCGAAGGGAGGCTGCGTTCACCCCTCCACTTT	CASSEGRLRSPLHF
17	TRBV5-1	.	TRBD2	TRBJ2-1	TGCGCCAGCAGCCAAACCTCCTTGGGACTAGCGGGAGGCTTACAGTTCTTC	CASSQTSLGLAGGLQFF
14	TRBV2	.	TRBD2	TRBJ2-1	TGTGCCATCAGATCTAGCGGGAGGCGCAATGAGCAGTTCTTC	CAIRSSGRRNEQFF
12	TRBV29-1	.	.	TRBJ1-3	TGCAGCGTCGCCGACGGCCAGGGCACCATATATTTT	CSVADGQGTIYF
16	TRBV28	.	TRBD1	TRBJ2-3	TGTGCCAGCAGTCCGGGGACAGGGGTGAGCACAGATACGCAGTATTTT	CASSPGTGVSTDTQYF